Following are 31 T cell receptor beta chains from one sample sequenced in a study of T cell responses to AZD1222 COVID-19 vaccine. Clones were sequenced by immunoSEQ multiplex PCR, and TCRdb holds only the in-frame ones, with some missing. Found here are about 120,000 clones, approximately 90% of them singletons; the top ten hold 4.5%. Sequencing was performed on peripheral blood, taken on day 0 of AZD1222 vaccination. These receptors were taken from an adult in good health.

This clone was counted only a few times. CDR3 DNA: TGTGCCAGCAGCTCCGGCGGAGGAAACACTGAAGCTTTCTTT. This translates into CASSSGGGNTEAFF. V is TRBV5-4 and J is TRBJ1-1; no firm D call. Germline V gives CDR1 SGHNT, CDR2 YYREEE (reference sequence). The CDR3 sequence is 14 residues long. V was trimmed by 3 bases and J by 2 bases, leaving 11 bases between them.

J is TRBJ2-7 and V is TRBV19; a weak D match, TRBD2 (6 bases). The CDR3 runs to 13 residues. Germline-derived CDR1 and CDR2 are LNHDA and SQIVND (reference sequence). V gave up 8 bases and J gave up 2 bases, with 13 bases separating them. In DNA form, the CDR3 reads TGTGCCAGTGCCCGGGGGTGGGCCTACGAGCAGTACTTC. This codes for CASARGWAYEQYF.

The chain carries TRBV5-5 and TRBJ2-5, with 10 bases aligning to TRBD1. V dropped 0 bases and J dropped 5; count of bases not matched to a gene: 7. Germline lookup yields CDR1 SGHKS and CDR2 YYEKEE (reference sequence). This CDR3 has 16 residues. The CDR3, as DNA: TGTGCCAGCAGCTTGGCCCTGACAGGGGGCGCGGAGACCCAGTACTTC. Amino acid sequence: CASSLALTGGAETQYF.

CDR3 coding DNA: TGTGCCAGCAGCCCCGGGGACCCCCATCAGCCCCAGCATTTT. Amino acid sequence: CASSPGDPHQPQHF. V and J are TRBV16 and TRBJ1-5, with a possible D match to TRBD1 (5 bases). The CDR3 length is 14 residues. V was clipped by 4 bases and J by 5 bases, with 12 bases between them. Looked up from germline, CDR1 is KGHSY and CDR2 is FQNENV.

Concerning this clone itself: This same CDR3 is encoded by further DNA sequences in the sample. This chain joins TRBV6-2 or TRBV6-3 and TRBJ1-2; TRBD1 agrees at 9 bases. The CDR3 is 13 residues long. The germline gives CDR1 MNHEY, CDR2 SVGEGT. J lost 5 bases, V lost 4 bases, and 2 bases had no gene match. In DNA form, the CDR3 reads TGTGCCAGCAGTTGGACAGGGGAGTATGGCTACACCTTC. This codes for CASSWTGEYGYTF.

This clone was recorded once. The chain links TRBV6-2 or TRBV6-3 to TRBJ1-1; 10 bases are a match to TRBD1. This CDR3 region has 18 residues. Germline V gene lookup returns CDR1 MNHEY and CDR2 SVGEGT. V shed 6 bases and J 4 bases; nucleotides not matched to a gene: 17. CDR3 sequence (DNA): TGTGCCAGCAGCCAGGGACAGGGGCGCACCTCACTCCCCACTGAAGCTTTCTTT. This sequence encodes CASSQGQGRTSLPTEAFF.

The chain combines TRBV18 with TRBJ1-5; unclear D gene. The CDR3 consists of 15 residues. Germline-derived CDR1 and CDR2 are KGHSH and LQKENI. The V end was cut by 2 bases, the J end by 1 base, with 9 bases between. The CDR3 loop reads CASSPVDVSNQPQHF. CDR3 coding DNA: TGTGCCAGCTCACCAGTCGACGTGAGCAATCAGCCCCAGCATTTT. Variable domain in full (rest from reference TRBV18 and TRBJ1-5): NAGVMQNPRHLVRRRGQEARLRCSPMKGHSHVYWYRQLPEEGLKFMVYLQKENIIDESGMPKERFSAEFPKEGPSILRIQQVVRGDSAAYFCASSPVDVSNQPQHFGDGTRLSIL.

The chain employs TRBV30 and TRBJ2-7, with D perhaps TRBD1 (5 bases). Trimming shortened V by 3 bases and J by 0 bases, and 12 bases separated the two germline ends. The CDR3 is 14 residues long. The germline V gene has CDR1 GTSNPN and CDR2 SVGIG (reference sequence). The CDR3 DNA follows: TGTGCCTGGAGACCTGGGGCAGTCTCCTACGAGCAGTACTTC. Protein sequence: CAWRPGAVSYEQYF.

This clone was recorded a few times. The rearrangement links TRBV9 to TRBJ1-1; unclear D gene. Germline lookup yields CDR1 SGDLS and CDR2 YYNGEE. The CDR3 consists of 13 residues. The V and J ends lost 0 bases and 0 bases respectively, with 3 bases between them. In nucleotides, the CDR3 is TGTGCCAGCAGCGTAGAGGTGAACACTGAAGCTTTCTTT. Translating gives CASSVEVNTEAFF.

The chain employs TRBV28 and TRBJ2-7; 9 bases line up with TRBD1. Germline V CDR1 and CDR2: MDHEN, SYDVKM. The CDR3 runs 19 residues. Trimming cost V 3 bases and J 1 base; bases outside gene matches: 16. The DNA for the CDR3 is TGTGCCAGCAGTTTTCCTCTTGCGGGACAGGGCTCGTTTTCCTACGAGCAGTACTTC. Translated, it gives CASSFPLAGQGSFSYEQYF. Supplemented by reference TRBV28 and TRBJ2-7, the full variable domain reads DVKVTQSSRYLVKRTGEKVFLECVQDMDHENMFWYRQDPGLGLRLIYFSYDVKMKEKGDIPEGYSVSREKKERFSLILESASTNQTSMYLCASSFPLAGQGSFSYEQYFGPGTRLTVT.

The V gene is TRBV19, the J gene TRBJ2-3, with 11 bases that match TRBD2. CDR3 length: 15 residues. With 3 bases clipped from V and 6 bases from J, the junction kept 5 bases outside the gene matches. CDR1 and CDR2 from the germline V gene are LNHDA and SQIVND (reference sequence). The CDR3 sequence is CASSILAGGADTQYF. The CDR3 DNA follows: TGTGCCAGTAGTATCTTAGCGGGGGGGGCGGATACGCAGTATTTT.

The chain joins TRBV29-1 to TRBJ1-1; D gene ambiguous. This CDR3 region has 10 residues. Trimming stripped 7 bases from V and 0 bases from J, with 3 bases between. The germline V gene has CDR1 SQVTM and CDR2 ANQGSEA. CDR3 DNA sequence: TGCAGCGGCATGAACACTGAAGCTTTCTTT. Its translation: CSGMNTEAFF.

The V and J genes are TRBV12-2 and TRBJ1-6; TRBD1, the table's D call, was not compared with the DNA. TRBV12-2 is termed a pseudogene. The CDR3 has 15 residues. The DNA of the CDR3 is TGTGCAAGTCGCCCCCTGGACAGGGTTGGCTCACCCCTCCACTTT. The encoded protein is CASRPLDRVGSPLHF.

This clone was seen once. CDR3 loop: CASSSGQGRQPQHF. In nucleotides, the CDR3 is TGTGCCAGCAGCTCAGGACAGGGTCGTCAGCCCCAGCATTTT. The genes are TRBV7-2 and TRBJ1-5; 8 nucleotides match TRBD1. Germline loops: CDR1 SGHTA, CDR2 FQGNSA. The CDR3 loop spans 14 amino acids. The junction had 5 bases not matched to a gene; V was cut back by 4 bases and J by 6 bases. The variable domain in full, with the rest retrieved from reference TRBV7-2 and TRBJ1-5, is GAGVSQSPSNKVTEKGKDVELRCDPISGHTALYWYRQSLGQGLEFLIYFQGNSAPDKSGLPSDRFSAERTGGSVSTLTIQRTQQEDSAVYLCASSSGQGRQPQHFGDGTRLSIL.

V usage is TRBV12-3 or TRBV12-4 and J usage is TRBJ2-7; D perhaps matches TRBD1 (5 bases). V was pared by 5 bases and J by 5 bases, with 13 bases between. The CDR3 length is 13 residues. The CDR3 coding sequence is TGTGCCAGCAGTCAATTCACAGGTGACGAGCAGTACTTC. Its protein product is CASSQFTGDEQYF.

The V gene is TRBV15, the J gene TRBJ2-7, with 7 nucleotides matching TRBD1. V lost 6 bases to trimming and J lost 6 bases; unmatched junction nucleotides: 8. The CDR3 runs to 13 residues. Germline CDR1 reads LNHNV; CDR2 reads YYDKDF (reference sequence). The CDR3 here is CATRDTGVSEQYF. The DNA for the CDR3 is TGTGCCACCAGGGATACAGGGGTGAGCGAGCAGTACTTC.

About this clone: The junction and the germline gene differ at one end; a read error may be behind it. The V call is TRBV9, the J call TRBJ2-5, with 7 bases fitting TRBD2. CDR3 size: 16 residues. Germline CDR1 and CDR2: SGDLS and YYNGEE. The CDR3 nucleotides read TGTGCCAGCAGCGCCCGCTACGGGGGGAGGGAAGATACCCAGTACTTC. It yields the protein CASSARYGGREDTQYF.

The sample holds a few counts of this clone. This CDR3 is also generated by other DNA sequences in the sample. V gene TRBV27 combines with J gene TRBJ2-7; D is undetermined. CDR3 size: 13 residues. The germline V gene encodes CDR1 MNHEY and CDR2 SMNVEV (reference sequence). V shed 3 bases and J shed 3 bases, with 9 bases lying between them. The CDR3 nucleotides read TGTGCCAGCAGTTTTTCAGGATACTACGAGCAGTACTTC. Translation gives CASSFSGYYEQYF.

The chain links TRBV12-3 or TRBV12-4 to TRBJ1-5; D uncertain. The CDR3 spans 12 residues. Trimming left V 6 bases short and J 7 bases short, with 10 bases between. The CDR3 DNA is TGTGCCAGCAGAATCGGACGACAGCCCCAGCATTTT. This codes for CASRIGRQPQHF.

The gene calls are TRBV6-5 and TRBJ1-2; D unclear. CDR1 and CDR2 from the germline V gene are MNHEY and SVGAGI. This CDR3 is built from 12 residues. The CDR3 here is CAGGRVVGGYTF. CDR3 DNA sequence: TGTGCAGGCGGCCGGGTAGTTGGCGGCTACACCTTC.

V and J are TRBV28 and TRBJ1-2; 10 positions match TRBD1. V lost 7 bases, J lost 3 bases, and 8 bases stayed unmatched. The CDR3 contains 15 residues. Germline V gene lookup returns CDR1 MDHEN and CDR2 SYDVKM. The CDR3 DNA follows: TGTGCCAGCACCACCTCCGGACAGGGGGACTATGGCTACACCTTC. Residues: CASTTSGQGDYGYTF.

This chain joins TRBV10-3 and TRBJ1-3; D perhaps matches TRBD1 (6 bases). This CDR3 has 16 amino acids. The V and J ends lost 5 bases and 0 bases respectively, with 14 bases between them. Germline V gene lookup returns CDR1 ENHRY and CDR2 SYGVKD. As DNA, the CDR3 is TGTGCCATCAGTCCGACAGGCCCCCTCTCTGGAAACACCATATATTTT. Protein product: CAISPTGPLSGNTIYF.

The rearrangement uses TRBV7-2 and TRBJ2-5, with 8 nucleotides matching TRBD1. The CDR3 is 17 amino acids. Germline loops: CDR1 SGHTA, CDR2 FQGNSA. Losses at the gene ends were 5 bases for V and 5 bases for J; bases not matched to a gene: 16. The CDR3 region is CASSPHPVAGGGETQYF. Written as DNA, the CDR3 is TGTGCCAGCAGCCCCCACCCAGTAGCAGGGGGCGGCGAGACCCAGTACTTC.

This chain uses TRBV30 with TRBJ1-3; D is undetermined. This CDR3 contains 14 residues. CDR1 is GTSNPN, CDR2 SVGIG, per germline (reference sequence). V was trimmed by 0 bases and J by 2 bases, leaving 8 bases between them. In DNA, the CDR3 is TGTGCCTGGAGTGTACTCCTCCCTGGAAACACCATATATTTT. It encodes CAWSVLLPGNTIYF. The full variable domain, its missing parts supplied by reference TRBV30 and TRBJ1-3, is SQTIHQWPATLVQPVGSPLSLECTVEGTSNPNLYWYRQAAGRGLQLLFYSVGIGQISSEVPQNLSASRPQDRQFILSSKKLLLSDSGFYLCAWSVLLPGNTIYFGEGSWLTVV.

The chain carries TRBV9 and TRBJ2-1, with 7 bases that match TRBD2. The J segment lost 8 bases and the V segment lost 4 bases, leaving 15 bases of the junction unmatched. There are 16 residues in the CDR3. The germline V gene encodes CDR1 SGDLS and CDR2 YYNGEE. In DNA form, the CDR3 reads TGTGCCAGCAGCACTTCCGGACTAGTCGGCTTCGATGAGCAGTTCTTC. It codes for CASSTSGLVGFDEQFF.

The chain recombines TRBV6-5 with TRBJ2-4; possible D gene TRBD2, 6 bases. Trimming pared 6 bases from V and 3 bases from J, leaving 12 bases between. The CDR3 runs 14 residues. In germline, CDR1 is MNHEY, CDR2 SVGAGI. In DNA form, the CDR3 reads TGTGCCAGCAGCTTGGGACTGGGCAAAAACATTCAGTACTTC. Amino acid sequence: CASSLGLGKNIQYF.

The gene calls are TRBV9 and TRBJ1-3, with 8 bases identical to TRBD1. The trim removed 4 bases at V and 3 bases at J, leaving 9 bases unmatched. Germline loops: CDR1 SGDLS, CDR2 YYNGEE. This CDR3 is built from 16 residues. This CDR3 is CASSHNRGTSGNTIYF. In DNA form, the CDR3 reads TGTGCCAGCAGCCACAACAGGGGGACGAGTGGAAACACCATATATTTT.

This sequence joins TRBV4-3 and TRBJ2-2; D gene uncertain. This CDR3 is 13 amino acids long. CDR1 is LGHNA, CDR2 YSLEER, per germline. Trimming cost V 0 bases and J 7 bases, with 6 bases left between them. The DNA of the CDR3 is TGCGCCAGCAGCCAAGATATCGGCGGGGAGCTGTTTTTT. This sequence encodes CASSQDIGGELFF.

The V and J genes are TRBV7-9 and TRBJ1-4, with 9 nucleotides matching TRBD1. After removal of 4 bases from V and 4 bases from J, the junction contained 4 bases not matched to a gene. Germline V lookup: CDR1 SEHNR, CDR2 FQNEAQ (reference sequence). This CDR3 contains 15 residues. Here the CDR3 reads CASSSRDRDNEKLFF. CDR3 nucleotide sequence: TGTGCCAGCAGCTCCCGGGACAGGGATAATGAAAAACTGTTTTTT.

The V and J genes are TRBV4-3 and TRBJ1-6; 12 nucleotides match TRBD1. Germline CDR1 LGHNA, CDR2 YSLEER. This CDR3 is built from 17 residues. The V segment lost 0 bases and the J segment 10 bases; nucleotides outside the gene matches: 7. CDR3: CASSQDGGQGAGSPLHF. In DNA form, the CDR3 reads TGCGCCAGCAGCCAAGACGGGGGACAGGGGGCTGGGTCACCCCTCCACTTT.

The rearrangement links TRBV11-1 to TRBJ2-3; D is unresolved. This CDR3 is 13 amino acids long. The V end was cut by 3 bases, the J end by 0 bases, with 4 bases between. CDR1 SGHAT and CDR2 FQDESV come from the germline V gene (reference sequence). DNA for the CDR3: TGTGCCAGCAGCTTTTCTAGCACAGATACGCAGTATTTT. It encodes CASSFSSTDTQYF.